The T cell receptor beta chain under discussion was sequenced for a study of spatial heterogeneity in lung cancer (dated by TCRdb to the late 2010s). Study-level background: Samples were obtained from about 75 patients with early-stage, untreated non-small cell lung cancer from the lung TRACERx cohort. Follow-up PBMC samples were sequenced whenever the samples were available, and the median time to follow-up was approximately 24 months after resection. In the raw uncorrected reads, each unique combination of TCR and UMI appeared more than ten times on average. Nonsynonymous mutation counts, determined by whole-exome sequencing of tumor tissue, were related to TCR repertoire features. In non-small cell lung cancer, the study made a quantitative comparison of TCR alpha and beta repertoires among multiple tumor regions, matched nontumor lung and blood. At surgery, both alpha and beta chains were TCR-sequenced in roughly 200 tumor regions, approximately 64 matched nontumor lung samples and 56 PBMC samples. Beta-chain transcripts were consistently detected in greater numbers than alpha-chain transcripts, which likely reflected higher beta-chain transcript abundance. The paper's findings and limits, for the study overall: Ubiquitous expanded tumor TCRs showed up in blood more often at tumor resection than at routine follow-up. Comparisons of baseline and follow-up blood repertoires included only approximately 15 patients. Additional single-cell paired TCR alpha and beta sequencing was considered necessary to confirm, at a functional level, the hypothesis that regional TCRs recognize regional mutations.

Library generation was performed with 5' RACE. The instrument was a NextSeq 500. The TCR library protocol attached a unique molecular identifier to each TCR cDNA molecule to allow correction of PCR and sequencing errors. Concerning the study's data processing: TCR identification, UMI-based error correction and CDR3 extraction were performed with Decombinator tools. TCRs above a frequency of 2 per 1,000, corresponding to the top 1% of the tumor frequency distribution, were defined as expanded. Renyi diversity was computed with the R vegan package after each repertoire had been subsampled 100 times to 5,000 TCRs. To build CDR3 similarity networks, amino acid triplet string-kernel similarity was used, and CDR3s were connected when their pairwise similarity was above 0.82. TCRdb passed the public sequencing reads through fastp at Q25 and MiXCR, retaining productive beta sequences. Entries that share a CDR3 protein sequence are merged under the most common genes and DNA. The V and J calls, along with clone size, are taken from TCRdb and not from the paper's own processing. In all, the sample holds around 110,000 distinct CDR3 sequences, and less than 15% of those were seen once. The leading ten clones occupy over 15% of the sample.

This clonotype was counted at least ten times. The antigen this receptor binds is unknown. The record has no base qualities; no much larger clone is one base away. The time point label on this specimen signifies: blood at routine non-recurrence follow-up after resection. For TCR sequencing, whole RNA was extracted from tumor and nontumor lung tissue, or from cryopreserved PBMC samples, and no cell sorting was done. Patients were selected for TCR sequencing only if sufficient RNA was available from at least two tumor regions. This receptor was taken from a male donor with early-stage non-small cell lung cancer. Sequenced here: PBMCs, sampled at follow-up.

The CDR3 is CASSRQREAFF. The DNA sequence is TGTGCCAGCAGCCGACAACGGGAAGCTTTCTTT. The chain couples TRBV7-8 to TRBJ1-1, with no confident D gene call. According to the germline V gene, CDR1 reads SGHVS and CDR2 reads FQNEAQ. The CDR3 measures 11 amino acids from cysteine to phenylalanine. Just the 33-base CDR3 DNA is kept, in frame starting at base 1. Cut back by 5 bases and 8 bases, the V and J ends lie 9 bases apart.